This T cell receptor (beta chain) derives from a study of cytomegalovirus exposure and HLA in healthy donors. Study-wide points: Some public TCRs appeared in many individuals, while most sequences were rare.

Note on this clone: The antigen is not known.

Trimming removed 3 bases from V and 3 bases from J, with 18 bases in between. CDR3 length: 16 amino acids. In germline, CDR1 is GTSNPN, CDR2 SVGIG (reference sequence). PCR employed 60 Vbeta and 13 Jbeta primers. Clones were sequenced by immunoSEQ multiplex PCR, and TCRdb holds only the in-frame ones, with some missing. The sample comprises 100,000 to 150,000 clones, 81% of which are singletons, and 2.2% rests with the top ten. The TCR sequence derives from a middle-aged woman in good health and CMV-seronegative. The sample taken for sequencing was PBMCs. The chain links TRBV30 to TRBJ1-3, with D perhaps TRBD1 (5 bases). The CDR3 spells CAWSRGTIMGGNTIYF. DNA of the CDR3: TGTGCCTGGAGCCGGGGGACCATCATGGGTGGAAACACCATATATTTT.